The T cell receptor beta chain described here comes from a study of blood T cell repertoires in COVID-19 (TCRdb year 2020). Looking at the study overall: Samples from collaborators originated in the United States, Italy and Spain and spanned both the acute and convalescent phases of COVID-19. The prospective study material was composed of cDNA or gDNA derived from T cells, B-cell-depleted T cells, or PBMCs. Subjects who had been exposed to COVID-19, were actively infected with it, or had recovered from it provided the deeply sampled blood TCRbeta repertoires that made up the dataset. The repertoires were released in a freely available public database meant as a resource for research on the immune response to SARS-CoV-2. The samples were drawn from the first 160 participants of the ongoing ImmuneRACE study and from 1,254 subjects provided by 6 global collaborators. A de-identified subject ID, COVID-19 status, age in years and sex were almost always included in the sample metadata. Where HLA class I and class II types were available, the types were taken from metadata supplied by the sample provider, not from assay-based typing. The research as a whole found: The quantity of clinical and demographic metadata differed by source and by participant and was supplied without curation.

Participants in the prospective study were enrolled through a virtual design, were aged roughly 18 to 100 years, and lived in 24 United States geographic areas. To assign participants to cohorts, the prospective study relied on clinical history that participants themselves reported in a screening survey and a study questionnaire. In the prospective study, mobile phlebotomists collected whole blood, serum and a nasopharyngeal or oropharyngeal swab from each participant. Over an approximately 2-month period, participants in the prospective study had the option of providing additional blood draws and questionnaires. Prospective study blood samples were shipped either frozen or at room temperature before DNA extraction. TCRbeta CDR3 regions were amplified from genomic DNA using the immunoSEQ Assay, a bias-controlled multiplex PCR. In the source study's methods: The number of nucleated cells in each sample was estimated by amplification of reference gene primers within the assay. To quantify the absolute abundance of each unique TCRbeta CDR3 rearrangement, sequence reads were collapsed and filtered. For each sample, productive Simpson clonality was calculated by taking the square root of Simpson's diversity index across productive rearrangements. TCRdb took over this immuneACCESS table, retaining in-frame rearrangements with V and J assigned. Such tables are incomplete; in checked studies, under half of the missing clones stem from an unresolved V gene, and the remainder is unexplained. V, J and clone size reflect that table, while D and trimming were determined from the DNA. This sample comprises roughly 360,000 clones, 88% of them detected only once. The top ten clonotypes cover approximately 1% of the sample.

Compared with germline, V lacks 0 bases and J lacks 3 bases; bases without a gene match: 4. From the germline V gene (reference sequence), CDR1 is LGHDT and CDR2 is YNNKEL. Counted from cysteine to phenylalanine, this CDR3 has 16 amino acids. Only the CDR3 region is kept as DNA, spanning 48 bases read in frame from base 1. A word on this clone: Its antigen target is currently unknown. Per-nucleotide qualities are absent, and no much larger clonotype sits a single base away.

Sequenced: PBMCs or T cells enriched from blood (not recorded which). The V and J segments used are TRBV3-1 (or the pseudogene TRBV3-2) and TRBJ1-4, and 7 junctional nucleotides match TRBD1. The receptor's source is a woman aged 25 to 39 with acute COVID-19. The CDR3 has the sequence CASSQDRQGPNEKLFF. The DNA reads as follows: TGTGCCAGCAGCCAAGACAGACAGGGTCCTAATGAAAAACTGTTTTTT.